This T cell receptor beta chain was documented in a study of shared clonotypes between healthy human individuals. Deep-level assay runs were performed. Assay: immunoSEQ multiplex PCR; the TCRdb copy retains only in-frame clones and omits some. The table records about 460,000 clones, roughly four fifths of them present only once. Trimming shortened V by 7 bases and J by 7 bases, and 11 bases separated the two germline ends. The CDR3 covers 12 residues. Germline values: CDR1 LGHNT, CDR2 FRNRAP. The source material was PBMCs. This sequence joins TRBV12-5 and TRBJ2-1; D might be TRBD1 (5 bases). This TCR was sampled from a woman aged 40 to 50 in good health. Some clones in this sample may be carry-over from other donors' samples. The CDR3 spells CASAQAENEQFF. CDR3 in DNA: TGTGCTAGTGCACAGGCCGAAAATGAGCAGTTCTTC. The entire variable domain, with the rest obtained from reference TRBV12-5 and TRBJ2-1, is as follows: DARVTQTPRHKVTEMGQEVTMRCQPILGHNTVFWYRQTMMQGLELLAYFRNRAPLDDSGMPKDRFSAEMPDATLATLKIQPSEPRDSAVYFCASAQAENEQFFGPGTRLTVL.